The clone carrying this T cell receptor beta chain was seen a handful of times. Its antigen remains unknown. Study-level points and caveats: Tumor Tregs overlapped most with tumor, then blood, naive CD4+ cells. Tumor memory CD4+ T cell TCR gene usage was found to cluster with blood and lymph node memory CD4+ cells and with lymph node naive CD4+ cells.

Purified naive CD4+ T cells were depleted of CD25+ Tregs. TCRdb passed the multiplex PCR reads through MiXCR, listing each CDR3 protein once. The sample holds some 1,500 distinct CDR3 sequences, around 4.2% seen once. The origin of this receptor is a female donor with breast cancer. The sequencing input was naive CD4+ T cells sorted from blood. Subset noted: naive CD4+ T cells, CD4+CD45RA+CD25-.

The DNA for the CDR3 is TGTGCCAGCAGTCTTCAGGGGTTCAGTGGCTACACCTTC. It specifies CASSLQGFSGYTF. The V gene is TRBV12-3 or TRBV12-4, the J gene TRBJ1-2, with D tentatively TRBD1 (6 bases). This CDR3 region has 13 residues. V lost 5 bases and J lost 7, with 14 bases in between.